This TCR beta chain was recovered during a study of somatic mutations in cytotoxic T cells in rheumatoid arthritis. Study-wide context: Patient blood (around 30 ml EDTA) was collected right after diagnosis, preceding any treatment.

Data came from immunoSEQ multiplex PCR; TCRdb stores just in-frame clones and leaves some out. The table includes thousands of clones, around 84% detected once. This CDR3 region has 15 residues. V gave up 5 bases and J gave up 0 bases; unmatched junction bases: 7. Per the germline V gene, CDR1 is SGHRS and CDR2 is YFSETQ. Broader study findings: In about an eighth of the 65 patients, the largest CD8+ clone exceeded 20% of CD8+ cells.

Points on this clone: The antigen is not known.

Sequenced: CD8+ T cells sorted from blood. The source of this sequence is a man aged 60 to 75 with rheumatoid arthritis. The chain joins TRBV5-1 to TRBJ2-7; 8 bases agree with TRBD1. DNA of the CDR3: TGCGCCAGCAGGACTACAGGGGGGAGCTCCTACGAGCAGTACTTC. Amino acid sequence: CASRTTGGSSYEQYF.